The present TCR beta chain was sequenced within a study of siplizumab effects on memory and regulatory T cells. The study's findings and limits: Unstimulated subsets accounted for the mapping of only a minor share of the clones that were alloreactive.

Generated by immunoSEQ multiplex PCR, the TCRdb table keeps only in-frame clones and is missing some. The sample records around 100,000 clones, nearly 95% being singletons. The CDR3 spans 13 residues. The germline V gene encodes CDR1 SGHRS and CDR2 YFSETQ. V was shortened by 4 bases and J by 4 bases, with 11 bases between the two germline ends. A word on this clone: Its antigen is not known.

This clonotype originated in a human donor in good health. The chain links TRBV5-1 to TRBJ1-2, with D possibly being TRBD1 (5 bases). Specimen: Tregs sorted from blood. CDR3 sequence reads: CASSGRGGYGYTF. The CDR3 DNA reads as TGCGCCAGCAGCGGGCGGGGCGGCTATGGCTACACCTTC.